The rows below give T cell receptor beta chains drawn from one sample of a study of OX40 agonist ivuxolimab in advanced cancers. Clones were read by immunoSEQ multiplex PCR, and TCRdb kept only the in-frame ones, dropping some. Here the sample spans approximately 120,000 clones, about 90% being singletons. The input for sequencing was CD4+ or CD8+ T cells sorted from blood, taken in a trial of the OX40 agonist ivuxolimab. The source is an adult with an advanced solid tumor such as melanoma, head and neck, liver or kidney cancer. CDR3s include the opening cysteine and the closing phenylalanine or tryptophan. A D gene is named only where the DNA matches it firmly. Rows may omit the clone size; those that give it use once, few, many or a size class.

V gene: TRBV2
J gene: TRBJ2-7
D gene: TRBD1
clone size: NA
CDR3 DNA: TGTGCCAGCAGACCGGGACAGGGTTCCTACGAGCAGTACTTC
CDR3 protein: CASRPGQGSYEQYF

V gene: TRBV6-5
J gene: TRBJ2-7
D gene: NA
clone size: NA
CDR3 DNA: TGTGCCAGCAGCCCCGGACGGTCGTACTACGAGCAGTACTTC
CDR3 protein: CASSPGRSYYEQYF

V gene: TRBV10-3
J gene: TRBJ1-5
D gene: NA
clone size: NA
CDR3 DNA: TGTGCCATCAGTGGGGGACCGGCGAGCAATCAGCCCCAGCATTTT
CDR3 protein: CAISGGPASNQPQHF

V gene: TRBV28
J gene: TRBJ1-2
D gene: NA
clone size: NA
CDR3 DNA: TGTGCCAGCAGTTTATTGCAGGGATCGGGCTACACCTTC
CDR3 protein: CASSLLQGSGYTF

V gene: TRBV28
J gene: TRBJ2-4
D gene: NA
clone size: NA
CDR3 DNA: TGTGCCAGCACCAACCCAGGGGGGGTAAACATTCAGTACTTC
CDR3 protein: CASTNPGGVNIQYF

V gene: TRBV5-1
J gene: TRBJ1-1
D gene: TRBD1
clone size: NA
CDR3 DNA: TGCGCCAGCCGCCTCGGACAGGGTTTAATCGTGAACACTGAAGCTTTCTTT
CDR3 protein: CASRLGQGLIVNTEAFF

V gene: TRBV9
J gene: TRBJ2-7
D gene: NA
clone size: NA
CDR3 DNA: TGTGCCAGCAGCGTAGTCGGAAGCTCCTACGAGCAGTACTTC
CDR3 protein: CASSVVGSSYEQYF

V gene: TRBV9
J gene: TRBJ1-1
D gene: NA
clone size: NA
CDR3 DNA: TGTGCCAGCAGCGTCCAGGTCAACACTGAAGCTTTCTTT
CDR3 protein: CASSVQVNTEAFF

V gene: TRBV29-1
J gene: TRBJ2-1
D gene: TRBD2
clone size: NA
CDR3 DNA: TGCAGCGTTGATAAGACTAGCGGAAACCGGGCGGATGAGCAGTTCTTC
CDR3 protein: CSVDKTSGNRADEQFF

V gene: TRBV6-5
J gene: TRBJ2-2
D gene: NA
clone size: NA
CDR3 DNA: TGTGCCAGCAGCCCGGAACCAGGGGAGCTGTTTTTT
CDR3 protein: CASSPEPGELFF

V gene: TRBV18
J gene: TRBJ2-1
D gene: TRBD2
clone size: NA
CDR3 DNA: TGTGCCAGCTCACCTCTTGGACTAGCGGGGACCCCCCATGAGCAGTTCTTC
CDR3 protein: CASSPLGLAGTPHEQFF

V gene: TRBV10-2
J gene: TRBJ1-5
D gene: TRBD1
clone size: NA
CDR3 DNA: TGCGCCAGCAGGGGGGACAGGGGCAATCAGCCCCAGCATTTT
CDR3 protein: CASRGDRGNQPQHF

V gene: TRBV28
J gene: TRBJ1-5
D gene: NA
clone size: NA
CDR3 DNA: TGTGCCAGCAGTTCCGTTGATAGCAATCAGCCCCAGCATTTT
CDR3 protein: CASSSVDSNQPQHF

V gene: TRBV10-3
J gene: TRBJ1-5
D gene: NA
clone size: NA
CDR3 DNA: TGTGCCATCAGTGAATCGGCAGGGAAGCAGCCCCAGCATTTT
CDR3 protein: CAISESAGKQPQHF

V gene: TRBV10-3
J gene: TRBJ1-5
D gene: NA
clone size: NA
CDR3 DNA: TGTGCCATCAGTGTATCGGGAAGCAATCAGCCCCAGCATTTT
CDR3 protein: CAISVSGSNQPQHF

V gene: TRBV19
J gene: TRBJ2-4
D gene: NA
clone size: NA
CDR3 DNA: TGTGCCAGTAGGGACAGCTTAGCCAAAAACATTCAGTACTTC
CDR3 protein: CASRDSLAKNIQYF

V gene: TRBV7-2
J gene: TRBJ2-1
D gene: TRBD2
clone size: NA
CDR3 DNA: TGTGCCAGCAGCCAGATGGTAGCGGGAGTTGGTAATGAGCAGTTCTTC
CDR3 protein: CASSQMVAGVGNEQFF

V gene: TRBV6-5
J gene: TRBJ2-2
D gene: NA
clone size: NA
CDR3 DNA: TGTGCCAGCAGTTACTCTGGAGGGGACACCGGGGAGCTGTTTTTT
CDR3 protein: CASSYSGGDTGELFF

V gene: TRBV10-3
J gene: TRBJ1-1
D gene: TRBD1
clone size: NA
CDR3 DNA: TGTGCCATCAGTGGACAGGGCTCTAACATGAACACTGAAGCTTTCTTT
CDR3 protein: CAISGQGSNMNTEAFF

V gene: TRBV18
J gene: TRBJ1-4
D gene: NA
clone size: NA
CDR3 DNA: TGTGCCAGCTCCCCAAGGTATGCGGGGCGCGCAACTAATGAAAAACTGTTTTTT
CDR3 protein: CASSPRYAGRATNEKLFF

V gene: TRBV9
J gene: TRBJ1-2
D gene: TRBD1
clone size: NA
CDR3 DNA: TGTGCCAGCAGCTCGGACAGGAGAAACTATGGCTACACCTTC
CDR3 protein: CASSSDRRNYGYTF

V gene: TRBV28
J gene: TRBJ1-2
D gene: NA
clone size: NA
CDR3 DNA: TGTGCCAGCAGCCGCCCTCCCGGGGCAAACTATGGCTACACCTTC
CDR3 protein: CASSRPPGANYGYTF

V gene: TRBV7-9
J gene: TRBJ1-5
D gene: NA
clone size: NA
CDR3 DNA: TGTGCCAGCAGCCCTCAAAGGGCCGATCAGCCCCAGCATTTT
CDR3 protein: CASSPQRADQPQHF

V gene: TRBV14
J gene: TRBJ1-4
D gene: NA
clone size: once
CDR3 DNA: TGTGCCAGCAGCCAAGGGTTATACCAAAAACTGTTTTTT
CDR3 protein: CASSQGLYQKLFF

V gene: TRBV7-9
J gene: TRBJ1-4
D gene: TRBD1
clone size: NA
CDR3 DNA: TGTGCCAGCAGCCACAAGGACAGGGTCTACGAAAAACTGTTTTTT
CDR3 protein: CASSHKDRVYEKLFF

V gene: TRBV7-3
J gene: TRBJ2-5
D gene: NA
clone size: NA
CDR3 DNA: TGTGCCAGCAGCCTTACAGGGTACCAAGAGACCCAGTACTTC
CDR3 protein: CASSLTGYQETQYF

V gene: TRBV19
J gene: TRBJ1-3
D gene: NA
clone size: NA
CDR3 DNA: TGTGCCAGTCTCTCCAGGGCAGGGCAAGACTCTGGAAACACCATATATTTT
CDR3 protein: CASLSRAGQDSGNTIYF

V gene: TRBV5-6
J gene: TRBJ1-2
D gene: TRBD1
clone size: NA
CDR3 DNA: TGTGCCAGCAGCTTGGGACAGGGGGATGGCTACACCTTC
CDR3 protein: CASSLGQGDGYTF

V gene: TRBV28
J gene: TRBJ1-2
D gene: NA
clone size: once
CDR3 DNA: TGTGCCAGCAGTTTATACTTAGTTGACCCAAAGTACTATGGCTACACCTTC
CDR3 protein: CASSLYLVDPKYYGYTF

V gene: TRBV6-6
J gene: TRBJ2-7
D gene: NA
clone size: NA
CDR3 DNA: TGTGCCAGCAGCCCGCAGGGGGGCGAGCAGTACTTC
CDR3 protein: CASSPQGGEQYF

V gene: TRBV18
J gene: TRBJ2-7
D gene: NA
clone size: few
CDR3 DNA: TGTGCCAGCTCACCACCGTTCAGCTACGAGCAGTACTTC
CDR3 protein: CASSPPFSYEQYF

V gene: TRBV27
J gene: TRBJ2-7
D gene: TRBD2
clone size: NA
CDR3 DNA: TGTGCCAGCAGTCGAACTAGCGGGCTTCCCTACGAGCAGTACTTC
CDR3 protein: CASSRTSGLPYEQYF

V gene: TRBV30
J gene: TRBJ2-7
D gene: NA
clone size: NA
CDR3 DNA: TGTGCCTGGAGCCATGGGGGCGAGCAGTACTTC
CDR3 protein: CAWSHGGEQYF

V gene: TRBV7-2
J gene: TRBJ1-5
D gene: NA
clone size: few
CDR3 DNA: TGTGCCAGCAGCTTAAGATCGGGGGGTCCGGAGCCCCAGCATTTT
CDR3 protein: CASSLRSGGPEPQHF

V gene: TRBV5-1
J gene: TRBJ1-1
D gene: NA
clone size: few
CDR3 DNA: TGCGCCAGCAGCTTGAATTTCAGGAACACTGAAGCTTTCTTT
CDR3 protein: CASSLNFRNTEAFF

V gene: TRBV6-5
J gene: TRBJ2-5
D gene: NA
clone size: once
CDR3 DNA: TGTGCCAGCAGGGGGTTCCAAGAGACCCAGTACTTC
CDR3 protein: CASRGFQETQYF

V gene: TRBV18
J gene: TRBJ2-1
D gene: TRBD2
clone size: NA
CDR3 DNA: TGTGCCAGCTCCCCTTTGGGAGGGGAGCCTTACAATGAGCAGTTCTTC
CDR3 protein: CASSPLGGEPYNEQFF

V gene: TRBV5-1
J gene: TRBJ2-1
D gene: NA
clone size: NA
CDR3 DNA: TGCGCCAGCAGCCGGGGCTGGGGGAACTACAATGAGCAGTTCTTC
CDR3 protein: CASSRGWGNYNEQFF

V gene: TRBV6-1
J gene: TRBJ1-5
D gene: NA
clone size: NA
CDR3 DNA: TGTGCCAGCAATAGACCGGAGAATCAGCCCCAGCATTTT
CDR3 protein: CASNRPENQPQHF

V gene: TRBV29-1
J gene: TRBJ1-1
D gene: NA
clone size: NA
CDR3 DNA: TGCAGCGTTGGGGGGAATGGGGCTTTCTTT
CDR3 protein: CSVGGNGAFF

V gene: TRBV25-1
J gene: TRBJ2-7
D gene: NA
clone size: NA
CDR3 DNA: TGTGCCAGCAGTGAAGAGTACGAGCAGTACTTC
CDR3 protein: CASSEEYEQYF

V gene: TRBV12-5
J gene: TRBJ2-3
D gene: NA
clone size: NA
CDR3 DNA: TGTGCTAGTGGTCTCCCCAGGCTCACAGATACGCAGTATTTT
CDR3 protein: CASGLPRLTDTQYF

V gene: TRBV9
J gene: TRBJ2-1
D gene: TRBD2
clone size: NA
CDR3 DNA: TGTGCCAGCAGCGCAATAGAGGGACTAGCGGGAGTTCGTAATGAGCAGTTCTTC
CDR3 protein: CASSAIEGLAGVRNEQFF

V gene: TRBV5-1
J gene: TRBJ2-1
D gene: TRBD2
clone size: NA
CDR3 DNA: TGCGCCAGCAGCCTAACGACTAGCGCCTACAATGAGCAGTTCTTC
CDR3 protein: CASSLTTSAYNEQFF

V gene: TRBV7-9
J gene: TRBJ1-2
D gene: TRBD1
clone size: NA
CDR3 DNA: TGTGCCAGCAGCTCCCGGGACAGTGTATATGGCTACACCTTC
CDR3 protein: CASSSRDSVYGYTF

V gene: TRBV6-6
J gene: TRBJ2-1
D gene: TRBD2
clone size: NA
CDR3 DNA: TGTGCCAGCAGTTACGAAGCGGGAGGGCGCAATGAGCAGTTCTTC
CDR3 protein: CASSYEAGGRNEQFF

V gene: TRBV10-3
J gene: TRBJ2-5
D gene: TRBD2
clone size: NA
CDR3 DNA: TGTGCCATCAGTGGGGGTAGCGGGAGTTGGACCCAGTACTTC
CDR3 protein: CAISGGSGSWTQYF

V gene: TRBV14
J gene: TRBJ1-2
D gene: TRBD1
clone size: NA
CDR3 DNA: TGTGCCAGCAGCCGGCGGGACAGGGGTTATGGCTACACCTTC
CDR3 protein: CASSRRDRGYGYTF

V gene: TRBV7-2
J gene: TRBJ2-7
D gene: NA
clone size: NA
CDR3 DNA: TGTGCCAGCAGCTTAGTCCGGGACGTTCCCTACGAGCAGTACTTC
CDR3 protein: CASSLVRDVPYEQYF

V gene: TRBV15
J gene: TRBJ1-4
D gene: NA
clone size: NA
CDR3 DNA: TGTGCCACCAGCAGAGTCGGCAGCACTAATGAAAAACTGTTTTTT
CDR3 protein: CATSRVGSTNEKLFF

V gene: TRBV19
J gene: TRBJ2-1
D gene: NA
clone size: NA
CDR3 DNA: TGTGCCAGTAGTCCAACAGGGACTTCTTACAATGAGCAGTTCTTC
CDR3 protein: CASSPTGTSYNEQFF

V gene: TRBV5-1
J gene: TRBJ1-3
D gene: NA
clone size: once
CDR3 DNA: TGCGCCAGCAGCTCACAGGGAGGCCGTGGAAACACCATATATTTT
CDR3 protein: CASSSQGGRGNTIYF

V gene: TRBV5-1
J gene: TRBJ1-1
D gene: TRBD1
clone size: NA
CDR3 DNA: TGCGCCAGCAGCTGGGGGACAGGCCCTGAAGCTTTCTTT
CDR3 protein: CASSWGTGPEAFF

V gene: TRBV28
J gene: TRBJ1-2
D gene: TRBD1
clone size: NA
CDR3 DNA: TGTGCCAGCAGTTTAGGGACAGGGGGCATGGGCTATGGCTACACCTTC
CDR3 protein: CASSLGTGGMGYGYTF